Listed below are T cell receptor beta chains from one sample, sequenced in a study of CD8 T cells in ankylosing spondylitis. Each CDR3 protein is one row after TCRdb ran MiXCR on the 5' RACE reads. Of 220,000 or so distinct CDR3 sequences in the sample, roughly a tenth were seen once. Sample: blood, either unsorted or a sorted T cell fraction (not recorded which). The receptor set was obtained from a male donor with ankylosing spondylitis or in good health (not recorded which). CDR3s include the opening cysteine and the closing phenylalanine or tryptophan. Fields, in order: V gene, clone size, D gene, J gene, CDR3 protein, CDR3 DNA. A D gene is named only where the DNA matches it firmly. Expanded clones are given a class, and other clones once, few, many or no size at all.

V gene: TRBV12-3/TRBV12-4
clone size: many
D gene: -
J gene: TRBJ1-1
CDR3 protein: CASRPMGSTEAFF
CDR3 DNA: TGTGCCAGCAGACCGATGGGGAGCACTGAAGCTTTCTTT

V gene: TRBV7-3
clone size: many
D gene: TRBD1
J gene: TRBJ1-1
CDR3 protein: CASSTTGTDTEAFF
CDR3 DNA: TGTGCCAGCAGCACGACAGGGACGGACACTGAAGCTTTCTTT

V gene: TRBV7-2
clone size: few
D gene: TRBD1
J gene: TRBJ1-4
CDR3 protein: CASSPGGAGEKLFF
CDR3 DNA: TGTGCCAGCAGTCCAGGGGGCGCGGGGGAAAAACTGTTTTTT

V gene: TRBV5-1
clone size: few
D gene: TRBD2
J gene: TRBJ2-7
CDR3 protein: CASSLVGSGGFSYEQYF
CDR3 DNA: TGCGCCAGCAGCTTGGTAGGTAGCGGGGGGTTCTCCTACGAGCAGTACTTC

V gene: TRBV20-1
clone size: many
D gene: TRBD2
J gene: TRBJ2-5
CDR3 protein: CSALGLVNQETQYF
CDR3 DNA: TGCAGTGCTTTAGGACTAGTTAATCAAGAGACCCAGTACTTC

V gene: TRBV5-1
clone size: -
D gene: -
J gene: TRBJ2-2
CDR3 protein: CASSLGDWNTGELFF
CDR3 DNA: TGCGCCAGCAGCTTGGGGGACTGGAACACCGGGGAGCTGTTTTTT

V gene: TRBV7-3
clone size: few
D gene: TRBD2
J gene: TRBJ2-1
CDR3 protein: CASSPTSGGNEQFF
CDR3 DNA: TGTGCCAGCAGCCCGACTAGCGGGGGGAATGAGCAGTTCTTC

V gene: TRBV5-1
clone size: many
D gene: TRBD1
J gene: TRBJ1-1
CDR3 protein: CASSGEQGTEAFF
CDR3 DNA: TGCGCCAGCAGCGGGGAACAGGGGACTGAAGCTTTCTTT

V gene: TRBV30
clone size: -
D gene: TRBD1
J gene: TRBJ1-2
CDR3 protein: CAWEDRGYGYTF
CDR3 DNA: TGTGCCTGGGAGGACAGGGGCTATGGCTACACCTTC

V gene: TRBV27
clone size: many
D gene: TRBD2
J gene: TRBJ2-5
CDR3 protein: CASMSLAGGRQTQYF
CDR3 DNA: TGTGCCAGCATGTCCCTAGCGGGGGGGCGGCAGACCCAGTACTTC

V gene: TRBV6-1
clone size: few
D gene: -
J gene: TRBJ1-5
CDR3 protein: CASGVGGNQPQHF
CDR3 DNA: TGTGCCAGCGGCGTTGGGGGCAATCAGCCCCAGCATTTT

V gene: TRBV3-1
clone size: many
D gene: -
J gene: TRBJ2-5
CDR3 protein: CASRHERGRTQYF
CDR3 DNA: TGTGCCAGCAGACATGAGAGGGGAAGGACCCAGTACTTC

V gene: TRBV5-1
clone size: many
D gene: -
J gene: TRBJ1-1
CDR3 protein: CASSLGMNTEAFF
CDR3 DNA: TGCGCCAGCAGCTTGGGAATGAACACTGAAGCTTTCTTT

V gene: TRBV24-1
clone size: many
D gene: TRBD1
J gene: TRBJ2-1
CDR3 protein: CATSEYGQGGNEQFF
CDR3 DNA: TGTGCCACCAGTGAATACGGACAGGGAGGCAATGAGCAGTTCTTC

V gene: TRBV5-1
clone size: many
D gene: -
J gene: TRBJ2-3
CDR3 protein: CASSFIQDTQYF
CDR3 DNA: TGCGCCAGCAGCTTCATTCAAGATACGCAGTATTTT

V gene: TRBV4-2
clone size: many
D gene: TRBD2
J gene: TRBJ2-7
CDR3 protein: CASSQVQVSGLAHEQYF
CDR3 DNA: TGTGCCAGCAGCCAAGTACAGGTTTCGGGACTAGCCCACGAGCAGTACTTC

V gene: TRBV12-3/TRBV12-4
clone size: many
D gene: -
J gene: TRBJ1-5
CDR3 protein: CASSFSNQPQHF
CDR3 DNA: TGTGCCAGCAGTTTTAGCAATCAGCCCCAGCATTTT

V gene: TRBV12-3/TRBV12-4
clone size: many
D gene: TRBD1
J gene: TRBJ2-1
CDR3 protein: CASSLGQGSDEQFF
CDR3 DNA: TGTGCCAGCAGTTTAGGACAGGGTTCCGATGAGCAGTTCTTC

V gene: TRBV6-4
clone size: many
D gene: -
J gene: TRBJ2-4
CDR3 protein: CARTATLIAKNIQYF
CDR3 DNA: TGTGCCAGGACCGCGACACTTATAGCCAAAAACATTCAGTACTTC

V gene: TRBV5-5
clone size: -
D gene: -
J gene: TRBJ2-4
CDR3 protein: CACSIGGQNIQYF
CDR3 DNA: TGTGCCTGCAGCATAGGGGGACAAAACATTCAGTACTTC

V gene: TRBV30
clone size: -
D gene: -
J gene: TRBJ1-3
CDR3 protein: CAWTKGNTIYF
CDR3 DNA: TGTGCCTGGACGAAGGGAAACACCATATATTTT

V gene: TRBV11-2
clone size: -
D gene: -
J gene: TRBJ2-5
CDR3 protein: CASSLVVSGAAGQETQYF
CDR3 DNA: TGTGCCAGCAGCTTAGTCGTCTCAGGGGCGGCGGGGCAAGAGACCCAGTACTTC

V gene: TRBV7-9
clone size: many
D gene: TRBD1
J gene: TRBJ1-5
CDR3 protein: CASSPAGRGGNQPQHF
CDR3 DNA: TGTGCCAGCAGCCCCGCCGGCAGGGGGGGCAATCAGCCCCAGCATTTT

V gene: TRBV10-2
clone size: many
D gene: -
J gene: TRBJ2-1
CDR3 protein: CASSESPTGPSNEQFF
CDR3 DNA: TGCGCCAGCAGTGAGTCCCCTACGGGCCCCTCAAATGAGCAGTTCTTC

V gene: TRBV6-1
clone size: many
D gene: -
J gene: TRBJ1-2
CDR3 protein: CASRPAGGVYGYTF
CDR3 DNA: TGTGCCAGCAGACCGGCGGGGGGGGTGTATGGCTACACCTTC

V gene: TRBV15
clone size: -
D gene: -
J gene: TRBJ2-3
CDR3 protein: CATSSRDPSTDTQYF
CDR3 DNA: TGTGCCACCAGCAGCCGGGACCCAAGCACAGATACGCAGTATTTT

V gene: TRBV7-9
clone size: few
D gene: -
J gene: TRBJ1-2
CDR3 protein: CASSLGGNAFYGYTF
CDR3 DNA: TGTGCCAGCAGCTTGGGAGGGAACGCGTTCTATGGCTACACCTTC

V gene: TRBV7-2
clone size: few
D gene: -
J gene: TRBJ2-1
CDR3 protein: CASSLGRAVEQFF
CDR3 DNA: TGTGCCAGCAGTCTTGGCAGGGCGGTTGAGCAGTTCTTC

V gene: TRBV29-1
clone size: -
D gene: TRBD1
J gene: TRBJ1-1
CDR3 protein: CSVLRDRGMAEAFF
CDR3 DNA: TGCAGCGTCCTCCGGGACAGGGGAATGGCTGAAGCTTTCTTT

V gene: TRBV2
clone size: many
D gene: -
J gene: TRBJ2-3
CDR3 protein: CASSTNRDTDTQYF
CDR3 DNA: TGTGCCAGCAGTACTAACAGGGACACAGATACGCAGTATTTT

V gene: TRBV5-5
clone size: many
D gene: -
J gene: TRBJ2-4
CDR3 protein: CASSLRASENVQYF
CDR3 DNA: TGTGCCAGCAGCCTGAGGGCCTCAGAAAACGTTCAGTACTTC

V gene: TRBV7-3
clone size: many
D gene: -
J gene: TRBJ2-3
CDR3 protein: CASSLMGLSSDTQYF
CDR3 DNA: TGTGCCAGCAGCTTAATGGGGCTATCCTCAGATACGCAGTATTTT

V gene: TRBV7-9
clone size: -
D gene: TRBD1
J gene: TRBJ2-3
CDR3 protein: CASSSETGGVTDTQYF
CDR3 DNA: TGTGCCAGCAGCTCCGAGACAGGGGGCGTAACAGATACGCAGTATTTT

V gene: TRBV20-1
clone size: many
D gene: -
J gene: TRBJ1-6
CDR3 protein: CSARGTFLSPLHF
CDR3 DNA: TGCAGTGCTCGAGGGACATTTTTATCACCCCTCCACTTT

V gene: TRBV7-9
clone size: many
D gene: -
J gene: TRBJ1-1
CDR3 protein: CASSLLVGTEAFF
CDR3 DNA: TGTGCCAGCAGCTTGTTGGTGGGGACAGAAGCTTTCTTT

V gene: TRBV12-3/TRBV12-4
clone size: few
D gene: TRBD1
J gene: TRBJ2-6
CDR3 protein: CASQGVSGANVLTF
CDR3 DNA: TGTGCCAGCCAGGGGGTCTCTGGGGCCAACGTCCTGACTTTC

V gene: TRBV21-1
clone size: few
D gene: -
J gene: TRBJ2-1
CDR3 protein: CASSKTSGEPYNEQFF
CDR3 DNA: TGTGCCAGCAGCAAGACTAGCGGGGAGCCTTACAATGAGCAGTTCTTC

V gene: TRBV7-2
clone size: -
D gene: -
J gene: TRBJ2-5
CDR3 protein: CASSTMDSFVVDQYF
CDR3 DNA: TGTGCCAGCAGCACAATGGACAGCTTTGTAGTGGACCAGTACTTC

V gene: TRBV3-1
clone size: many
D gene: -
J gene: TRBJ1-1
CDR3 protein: CASSPLGDTEAFF
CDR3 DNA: TGTGCCAGCAGCCCGCTTGGTGACACTGAAGCTTTCTTT

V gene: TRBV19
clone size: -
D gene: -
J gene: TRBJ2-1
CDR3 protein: CASSPKDSSYNEQFF
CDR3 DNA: TGTGCCAGTAGCCCGAAAGACAGCTCCTACAATGAGCAGTTCTTC

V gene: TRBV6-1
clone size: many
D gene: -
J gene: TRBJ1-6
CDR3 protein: CASRDVGRSPLHF
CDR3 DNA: TGTGCCAGCAGGGACGTGGGGCGTTCACCCCTCCACTTT

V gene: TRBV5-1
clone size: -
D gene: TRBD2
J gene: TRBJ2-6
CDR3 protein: CASSGGLAGWAGANVLTF
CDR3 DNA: TGCGCCAGCAGCGGAGGACTAGCGGGGTGGGCTGGGGCCAACGTCCTGACTTTC

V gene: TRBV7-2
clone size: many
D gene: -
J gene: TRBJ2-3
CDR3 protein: CASSLAYADTQYF
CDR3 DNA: TGTGCCAGCAGCTTAGCCTATGCAGATACGCAGTATTTT

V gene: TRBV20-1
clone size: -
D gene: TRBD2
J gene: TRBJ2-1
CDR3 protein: CSAPVVSGGADRFF
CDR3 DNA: TGCAGTGCCCCAGTAGTTAGCGGGGGGGCCGATCGGTTCTTC

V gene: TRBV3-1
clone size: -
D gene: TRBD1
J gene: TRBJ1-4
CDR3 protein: CASSQDAGGTNEKLFF
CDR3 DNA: TGTGCCAGCAGCCAAGATGCAGGGGGCACTAATGAAAAACTGTTTTTT

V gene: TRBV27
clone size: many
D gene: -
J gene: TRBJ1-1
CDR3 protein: CASSFGGRETEAFF
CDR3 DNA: TGTGCCAGCAGTTTCGGGGGGCGGGAAACTGAAGCTTTCTTT

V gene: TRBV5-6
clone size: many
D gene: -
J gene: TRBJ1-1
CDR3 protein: CASSPDPTVNQLTPLNTEAFF
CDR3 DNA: TGTGCCAGCAGCCCGGACCCAACAGTAAACCAACTCACACCCCTGAACACTGAAGCTTTCTTT